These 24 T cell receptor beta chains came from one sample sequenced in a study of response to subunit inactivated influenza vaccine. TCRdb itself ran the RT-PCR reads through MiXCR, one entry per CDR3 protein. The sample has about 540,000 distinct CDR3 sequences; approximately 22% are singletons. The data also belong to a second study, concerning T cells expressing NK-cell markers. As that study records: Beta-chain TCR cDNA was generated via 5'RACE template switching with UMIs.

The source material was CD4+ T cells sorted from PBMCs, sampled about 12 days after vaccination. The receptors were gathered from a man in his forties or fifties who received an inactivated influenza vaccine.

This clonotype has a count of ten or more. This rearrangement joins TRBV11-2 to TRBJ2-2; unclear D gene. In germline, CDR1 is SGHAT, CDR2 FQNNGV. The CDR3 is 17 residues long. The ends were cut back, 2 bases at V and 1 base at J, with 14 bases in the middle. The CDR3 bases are TGTGCCAGCAGCTTATGGTCGTTATTTATGAACACCGGGGAGCTGTTTTTT. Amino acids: CASSLWSLFMNTGELFF. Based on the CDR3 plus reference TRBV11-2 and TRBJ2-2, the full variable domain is EAGVAQSPRYKIIEKRQSVAFWCNPISGHATLYWYQQILGQGPKLLIQFQNNGVVDDSQLPKDRFSAERLKGVDSTLKIQPAKLEDSAVYLCASSLWSLFMNTGELFFGEGSRLTVL.

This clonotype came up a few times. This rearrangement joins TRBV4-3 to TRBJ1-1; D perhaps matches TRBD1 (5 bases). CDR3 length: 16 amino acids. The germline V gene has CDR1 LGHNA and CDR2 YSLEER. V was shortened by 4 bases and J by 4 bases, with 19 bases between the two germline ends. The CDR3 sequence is CASSPSAGHRGTEAFF. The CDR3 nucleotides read TGCGCCAGCAGCCCTAGTGCAGGGCATCGGGGCACTGAAGCTTTCTTT.

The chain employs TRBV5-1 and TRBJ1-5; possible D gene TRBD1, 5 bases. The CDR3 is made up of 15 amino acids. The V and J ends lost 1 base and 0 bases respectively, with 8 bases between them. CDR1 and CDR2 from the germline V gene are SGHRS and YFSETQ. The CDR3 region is CASSLWGDSNQPQHF. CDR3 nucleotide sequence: TGCGCCAGCAGCTTGTGGGGGGATAGCAATCAGCCCCAGCATTTT.

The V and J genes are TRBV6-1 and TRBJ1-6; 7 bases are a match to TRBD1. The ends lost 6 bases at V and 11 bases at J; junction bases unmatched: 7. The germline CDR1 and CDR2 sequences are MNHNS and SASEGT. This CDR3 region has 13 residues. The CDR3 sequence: CASRVQGNTPLHF. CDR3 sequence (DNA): TGTGCCAGCAGGGTACAGGGGAATACACCCCTCCACTTT.

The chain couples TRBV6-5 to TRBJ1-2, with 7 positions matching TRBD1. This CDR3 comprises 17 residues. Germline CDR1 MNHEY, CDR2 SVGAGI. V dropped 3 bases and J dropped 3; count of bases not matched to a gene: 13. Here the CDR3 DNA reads TGTGCCAGCAGTTATCGTCCACAGGGGTTTACGGACTATGGCTACACCTTC. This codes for CASSYRPQGFTDYGYTF.

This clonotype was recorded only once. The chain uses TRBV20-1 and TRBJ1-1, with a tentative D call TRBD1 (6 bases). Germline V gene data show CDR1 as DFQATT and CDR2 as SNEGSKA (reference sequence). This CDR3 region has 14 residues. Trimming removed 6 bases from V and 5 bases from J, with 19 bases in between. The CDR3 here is CSALGAGAGTEAFF. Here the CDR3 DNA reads TGCAGTGCCCTAGGAGCAGGGGCGGGAACTGAAGCTTTCTTT.

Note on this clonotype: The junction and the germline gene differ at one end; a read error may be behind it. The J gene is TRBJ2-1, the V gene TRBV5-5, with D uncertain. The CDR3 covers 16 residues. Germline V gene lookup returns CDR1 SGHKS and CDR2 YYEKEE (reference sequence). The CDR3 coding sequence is TGTGCCAGCAGATTGGCCTTGTCCACCTCCTACAATGAGCAGTTCTTC. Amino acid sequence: CASRLALSTSYNEQFF. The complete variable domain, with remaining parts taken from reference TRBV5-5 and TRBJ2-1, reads DAGVTQSPTHLIKTRGQQVTLRCSPISGHKSVSWYQQVLGQGPQFIFQYYEKEERGRGNFPDRFSARQFPNYSSELNVNALLLGDSALYLCASRLALSTSYNEQFFGPGTRLTVL.

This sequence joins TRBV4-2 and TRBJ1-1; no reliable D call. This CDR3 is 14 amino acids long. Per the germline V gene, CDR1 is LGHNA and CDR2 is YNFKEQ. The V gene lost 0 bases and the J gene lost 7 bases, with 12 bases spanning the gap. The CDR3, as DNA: TGTGCCAGCAGCCAAGAGGGGTCAGGCTATGAAGCTTTCTTT. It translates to CASSQEGSGYEAFF.

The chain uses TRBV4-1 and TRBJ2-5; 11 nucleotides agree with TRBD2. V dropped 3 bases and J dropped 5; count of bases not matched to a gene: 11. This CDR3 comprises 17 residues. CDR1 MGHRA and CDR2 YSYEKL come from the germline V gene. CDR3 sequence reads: CASSHGTSGKLGETQYF. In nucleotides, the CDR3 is TGCGCCAGCAGCCATGGGACTAGCGGCAAACTGGGGGAGACCCAGTACTTC.

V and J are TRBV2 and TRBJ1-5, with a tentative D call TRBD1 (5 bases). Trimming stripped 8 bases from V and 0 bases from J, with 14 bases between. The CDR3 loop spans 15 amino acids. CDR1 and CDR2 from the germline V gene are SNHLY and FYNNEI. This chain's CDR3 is CASHGARSSNQPQHF. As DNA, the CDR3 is TGTGCCAGCCATGGGGCCCGAAGTAGCAATCAGCCCCAGCATTTT. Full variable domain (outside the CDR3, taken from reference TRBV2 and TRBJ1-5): EPEVTQTPSHQVTQMGQEVILRCVPISNHLYFYWYRQILGQKVEFLVSFYNNEISEKSEIFDDQFSVERPDGSNFTLKIRSTKLEDSAMYFCASHGARSSNQPQHFGDGTRLSIL.

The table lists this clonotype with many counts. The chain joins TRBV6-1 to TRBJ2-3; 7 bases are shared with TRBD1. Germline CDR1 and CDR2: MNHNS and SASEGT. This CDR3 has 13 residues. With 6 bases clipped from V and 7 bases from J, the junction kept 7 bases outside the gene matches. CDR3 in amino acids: CASSSNRGYTQYF. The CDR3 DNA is TGTGCCAGCAGCTCCAACAGGGGTTATACGCAGTATTTT.

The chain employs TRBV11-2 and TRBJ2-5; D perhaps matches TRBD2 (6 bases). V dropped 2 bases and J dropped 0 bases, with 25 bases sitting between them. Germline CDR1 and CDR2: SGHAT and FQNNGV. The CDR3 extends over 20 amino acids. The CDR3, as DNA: TGTGCCAGCAGCTTAAGGGCCAGCGGGCAGAACAAAAAGTACCAAGAGACCCAGTACTTC. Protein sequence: CASSLRASGQNKKYQETQYF.

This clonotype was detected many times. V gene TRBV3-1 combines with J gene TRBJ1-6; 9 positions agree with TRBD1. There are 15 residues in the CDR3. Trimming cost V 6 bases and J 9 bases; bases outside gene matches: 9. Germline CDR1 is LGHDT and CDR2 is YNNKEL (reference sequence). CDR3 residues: CASRSTGGRVSPLHF. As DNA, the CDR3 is TGTGCCAGCAGATCAACAGGGGGCAGGGTTTCACCCCTCCACTTT.

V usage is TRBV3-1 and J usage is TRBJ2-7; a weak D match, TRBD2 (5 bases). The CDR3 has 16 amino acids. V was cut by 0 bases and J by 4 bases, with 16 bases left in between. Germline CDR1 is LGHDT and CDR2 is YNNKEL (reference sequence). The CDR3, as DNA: TGTGCCAGCAGCCAAGATCGAGCGGAAGTCCCTTACGAGCAGTACTTC. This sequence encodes CASSQDRAEVPYEQYF.

CDR3 nucleotide sequence: TGCAGTGCCCGGACCCCGGGGGGCTTAAGCACAGATACGCAGTATTTT. Amino acids: CSARTPGGLSTDTQYF. The rearrangement links TRBV20-1 to TRBJ2-3; D perhaps matches TRBD2 (7 bases). Deletions cut 6 bases from V and 0 bases from J, with 19 bases between. The CDR3 is 16 residues long. The germline CDR1 and CDR2 sequences are DFQATT and SNEGSKA (reference sequence).

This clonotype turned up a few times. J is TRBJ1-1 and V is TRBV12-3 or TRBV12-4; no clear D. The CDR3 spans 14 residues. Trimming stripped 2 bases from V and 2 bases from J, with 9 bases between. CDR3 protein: CASSLRFGNTEAFF. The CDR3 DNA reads TGTGCCAGCAGTTTAAGGTTCGGTAACACTGAAGCTTTCTTT.

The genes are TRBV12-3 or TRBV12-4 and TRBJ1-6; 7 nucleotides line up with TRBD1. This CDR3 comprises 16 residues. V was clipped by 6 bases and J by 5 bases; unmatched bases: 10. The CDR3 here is CASRPRMGTDNSPLHF. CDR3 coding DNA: TGTGCCAGCAGACCGCGCATGGGGACAGATAATTCACCCCTCCACTTT.

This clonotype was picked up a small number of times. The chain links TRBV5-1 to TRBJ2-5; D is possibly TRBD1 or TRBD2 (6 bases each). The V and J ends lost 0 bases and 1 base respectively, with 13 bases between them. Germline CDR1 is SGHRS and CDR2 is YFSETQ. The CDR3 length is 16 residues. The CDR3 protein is CASSLAGALTQETQYF. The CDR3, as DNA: TGCGCCAGCAGCTTGGCGGGGGCCCTAACCCAAGAGACCCAGTACTTC.

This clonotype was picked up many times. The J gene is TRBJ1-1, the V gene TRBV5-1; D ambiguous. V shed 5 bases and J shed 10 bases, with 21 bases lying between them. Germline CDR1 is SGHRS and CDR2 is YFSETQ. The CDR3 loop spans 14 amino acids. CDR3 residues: CASSNDGSPQTAFF. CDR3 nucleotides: TGCGCCAGCAGTAACGACGGATCCCCGCAAACAGCTTTCTTT.

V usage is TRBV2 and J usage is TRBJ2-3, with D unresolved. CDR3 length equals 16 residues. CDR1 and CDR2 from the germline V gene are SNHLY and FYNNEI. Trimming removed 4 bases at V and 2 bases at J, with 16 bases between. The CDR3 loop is CASSVFGRLITDTQYF. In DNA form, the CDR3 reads TGTGCCAGCAGTGTTTTTGGGCGTTTAATCACAGATACGCAGTATTTT.

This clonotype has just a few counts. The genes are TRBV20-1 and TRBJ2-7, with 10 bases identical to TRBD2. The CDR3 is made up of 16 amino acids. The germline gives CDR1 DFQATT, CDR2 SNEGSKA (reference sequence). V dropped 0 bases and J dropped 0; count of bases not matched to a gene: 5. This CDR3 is CSARDGTSASSYEQYF. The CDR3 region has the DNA TGCAGTGCTAGAGACGGGACTAGCGCGAGCTCCTACGAGCAGTACTTC.

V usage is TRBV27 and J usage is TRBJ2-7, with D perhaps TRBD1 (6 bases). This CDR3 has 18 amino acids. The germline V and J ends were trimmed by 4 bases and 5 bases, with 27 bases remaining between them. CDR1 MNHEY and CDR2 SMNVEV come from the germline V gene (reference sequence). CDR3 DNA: TGTGCCAGCAGTTATCGCGGCCGGGGAACAGGGTCCGTCCACGAGCAGTACTTC. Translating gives CASSYRGRGTGSVHEQYF.

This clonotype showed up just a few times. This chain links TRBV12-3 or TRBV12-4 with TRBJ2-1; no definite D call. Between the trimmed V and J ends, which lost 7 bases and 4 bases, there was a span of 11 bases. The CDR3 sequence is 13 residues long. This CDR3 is CASTTGPYNEQFF. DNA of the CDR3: TGTGCCAGCACCACCGGTCCTTACAATGAGCAGTTCTTC.

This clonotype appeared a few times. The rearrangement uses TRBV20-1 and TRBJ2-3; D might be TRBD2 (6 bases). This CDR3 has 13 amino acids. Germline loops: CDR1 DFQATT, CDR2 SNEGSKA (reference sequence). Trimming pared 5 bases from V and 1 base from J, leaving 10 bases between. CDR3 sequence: CSAYGGGTDTQYF. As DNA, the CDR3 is TGCAGTGCTTACGGGGGAGGCACAGATACGCAGTATTTT.